This TCR beta chain stems from a study of shared clonotypes between healthy human individuals. All donors were Caucasian adults living in Nashville, Tennessee. An assay was performed, and its level was deep. Several immunoSEQ plates held equal portions of the genomic DNA taken from each subset. Each replicate PCR on the sorted subsets used around 200 ng DNA (around 30,000 T cell genomes). Assay: immunoSEQ multiplex PCR; the TCRdb copy retains only in-frame clones and omits some. The sample holds approximately 1.4 million clones, 95% to 99% seen once. CDR1 and CDR2 (germline): SGHRS, YFSETQ. The CDR3 is 17 residues long. The V and J ends lost 1 base and 1 base, in that order; junction bases with no gene match: 6.

The source is a man aged 25-40 years in good health. This chain links TRBV5-1 with TRBJ2-2, with 8 nucleotides matching TRBD1. Specimen: naive CD4+ T cells sorted from blood. Subset specified: CD45RA+ positively selected. CDR3 bases: TGCGCCAGCAGCTTGCCTACGGGACAGGAGAACACCGGGGAGCTGTTTTTT. Amino acid sequence: CASSLPTGQENTGELFF.